The 3 T cell receptor beta chains in this list originate from one sample, sequenced in a study of blood T cell repertoires in COVID-19. Only in-frame clones appear in the TCRdb table, and some are missing; sequencing was by immunoSEQ multiplex PCR. The table shows around 250,000 clones, with less than 90% occurring only once. The sequenced sample was peripheral blood. Receptors were obtained from a woman between 35 and 50 years old who had recovered from COVID-19.

The chain is built from TRBV11-2 and TRBJ2-2; maybe TRBD1 (5 bases). Germline loops: CDR1 SGHAT, CDR2 FQNNGV. The V and J ends lost 5 bases and 5 bases respectively, with 15 bases between them. This CDR3 region has 15 residues. As DNA, the CDR3 is TGTGCCAGCAGCCCCCAGGGAAGAGGTACCGGGGAGCTGTTTTTT. Its protein is CASSPQGRGTGELFF.

The CDR3 spells CATSRQGSSFYGYTF. In DNA, the CDR3 is TGTGCCACCAGCAGACAGGGATCTTCGTTCTATGGCTACACCTTC. The chain is built from TRBV15 and TRBJ1-2, with D possibly matching TRBD1 (5 bases). V lost 2 bases to trimming and J lost 4 bases, with 14 bases between them. This CDR3 region has 15 residues. Germline V gene data show CDR1 as LNHNV and CDR2 as YYDKDF (reference sequence).

The chain employs TRBV13 and TRBJ1-4, with 12 bases identical to TRBD1. Germline values: CDR1 PRHDT, CDR2 FYEKMQ (reference sequence). V gave up 1 base and J gave up 8 bases; unmatched junction bases: 2. The CDR3 extends over 15 amino acids. The CDR3 here is CASSLEGQGAEKLFF. The CDR3 DNA reads as TGTGCCAGCAGCTTAGAGGGACAGGGGGCGGAAAAACTGTTTTTT.